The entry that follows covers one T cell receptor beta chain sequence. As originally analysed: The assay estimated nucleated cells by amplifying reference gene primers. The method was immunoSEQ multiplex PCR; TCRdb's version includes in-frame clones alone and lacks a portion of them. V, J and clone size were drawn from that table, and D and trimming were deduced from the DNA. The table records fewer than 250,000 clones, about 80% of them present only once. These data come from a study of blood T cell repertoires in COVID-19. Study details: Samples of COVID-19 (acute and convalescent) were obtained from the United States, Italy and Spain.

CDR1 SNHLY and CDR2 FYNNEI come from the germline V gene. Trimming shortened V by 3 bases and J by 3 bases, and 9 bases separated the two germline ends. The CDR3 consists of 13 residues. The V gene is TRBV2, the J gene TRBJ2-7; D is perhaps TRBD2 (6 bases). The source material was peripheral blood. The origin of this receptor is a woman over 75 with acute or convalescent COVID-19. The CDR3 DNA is TGTGCCAGCAGTGACGCGGGGTTCTACGAGCAGTACTTC. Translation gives CASSDAGFYEQYF.